This T cell receptor (beta chain) originates from a study of cytomegalovirus exposure and HLA in healthy donors. General study findings and limits: In a later analysis, TCR association rates varied by HLA locus: DRB1 most, HLA-C fewest.

Primers for the PCR totalled 60 Vbeta and 13 Jbeta. Some clones are missing from TCRdb's copy, which holds only in-frame ones; the method was immunoSEQ multiplex PCR. The table has around 150,000 clones, about 64% seen once. V dropped 5 bases and J dropped 2 bases, with 10 bases sitting between them. This CDR3 is built from 15 residues. Germline V gene data show CDR1 as MNHNY and CDR2 as SVGAGI (reference sequence). As concerns this clone: No antigen is known for it.

This sequence joins TRBV6-6 and TRBJ2-6, with D perhaps TRBD1 (7 bases). This sequence was found in a woman in her 40s in good health and CMV-seronegative. Sequencing input: PBMCs. The CDR3 sequence: CASSTGEAGANVLTF. The DNA for the CDR3 is TGTGCCAGCAGTACAGGGGAGGCTGGGGCCAACGTCCTGACTTTC.